The T cell receptor beta chain under discussion was sequenced for a study of beta chain features in type 1 diabetes. Background on the study: Similarity in age, gender and cell yields was seen between patients and healthy donors.

The authors sorted CD4+ naive, central memory, regulatory and stem cell-like memory cells via CD45RO/CCR7/CD25/CD127/CD95/CD27. The CDR3 runs to 14 residues. In germline, CDR1 is SGHNT, CDR2 YYREEE (reference sequence). The V and J ends lost 5 bases and 7 bases respectively, with 19 bases between them. What was sequenced were expressed TCRB transcripts, since all of the isolated RNA had been reverse transcribed. The table came from immunoSEQ multiplex PCR; TCRdb's copy has only in-frame clones and leaves some out. The data contain around 250,000 clones, 13% to 15% of them singletons. There are a few counts of this clone.

The rearrangement uses TRBV5-4 and TRBJ2-7, with D possibly matching TRBD1 (7 bases). This receptor was obtained from a woman aged 40-49 years in good health. The sample comprised naive CD4+ T cells from blood. The CDR3 DNA follows: TGTGCCAGCAGTCGTGGACAGGCCCGGGAGGAGCAGTACTTC. This encodes CASSRGQAREEQYF.